This T cell receptor (beta chain) was recovered during a study of blood T cell repertoires in COVID-19 (dated by TCRdb to between 2020 and 2021). Regarding the study in general: Samples covering the acute and convalescent phases of COVID-19 were provided by collaborators in the United States, Italy and Spain. The prospective study material was composed of cDNA or gDNA derived from T cells, B-cell-depleted T cells, or PBMCs. The dataset comprised deeply sampled blood TCRbeta repertoires from subjects exposed to, actively infected with, or recovered from COVID-19. The repertoires were released in a freely available public database meant as a resource for research on the immune response to SARS-CoV-2. The samples were drawn from two sources: the first 160 participants of the ongoing ImmuneRACE study, and 1,000 to 1,500 subjects contributed by 6 global collaborators. Nearly every sample came with metadata listing a de-identified subject ID, COVID-19 status, age in years and sex. HLA class I and class II types, where available, came from metadata supplied by the sample provider rather than from assay-based typing.

The CDR3 runs 12 amino acids, cysteine and phenylalanine included. The only DNA kept is the CDR3, 36 bases in frame from the first base. As encoded in the germline V gene, CDR1 is MNHNS while CDR2 is SASEGT. A note on this clone: Its cognate antigen has yet to be identified. Base quality data are lacking; no much larger clone is found one base away.

Study-wide findings and limitations: The amount of clinical and demographic metadata varied by source and participant and was provided uncurated.

One collaborating source in Seattle enrolled patients while the patients were actively infected and followed the patients over time throughout the course of disease. Each collaborating institution followed its own protocols to collect whole blood in K2EDTA tubes. For TCRbeta analysis, collaborator samples were shipped as frozen whole blood, as isolated PBMCs, or as DNA extracted from either sample type. The immunoSEQ Assay, a bias-controlled multiplex PCR, was used to amplify TCRbeta CDR3 regions from genomic DNA. For the original study's pipeline: The number of nucleated cells in each sample was estimated by amplification of reference gene primers within the assay. Sequence reads were collapsed and filtered to measure the absolute abundance of every unique TCRbeta CDR3 rearrangement. For each sample, productive Simpson clonality was calculated by taking the square root of Simpson's diversity index across productive rearrangements. The clones in this table, taken by TCRdb from immuneACCESS, are in-frame only. Not every clone is retained; where verified, under half of the shortfall comes from an unresolved V gene, and the cause of the rest is unknown. D and trimming come from the DNA, and the V and J calls and clone size come from that table. The table for this sample lists roughly 180,000 clones; about four fifths of them were counted only once. The ten biggest clones cover around 8.1% of the sample.

Recombination joined TRBV6-1 with TRBJ2-7, and TRBD2 aligns with 11 junction nucleotides. The material sequenced was peripheral blood. This sequence originates from a woman in her fifties or sixties with COVID-19, enrolled during active disease. In nucleotide form, the sequence is TGTGCTACCGGGACTAGCGGCTACGAGCAGTACTTC. It translates as CATGTSGYEQYF.